This TCR beta chain was sequenced for a study of STAT3 mutations in large granular lymphocyte leukemia. The study's findings and limits: In several patients, dominant TCR clone burden exceeded STAT3 mutant burden. In T-cell large granular lymphocyte leukemia, about half of patients showed multiple immunodominant subclonotypes. After therapy, about 35% of the 18 patients switched clonotypes, all new clones STAT3 wild type.

Measured with immunoSEQ multiplex PCR; TCRdb has only the in-frame clones, and not every one. This table holds approximately 8,400 clones, more than 85% found once. In regard to this clone: Antigen unknown.

CDR1 and CDR2 (germline): SEHNR, FQNEAQ (reference sequence). The CDR3 loop spans 16 amino acids. With V trimmed by 1 base and J by 4 bases, 9 bases remained unmatched. The chain carries TRBV7-9 and TRBJ1-2; TRBD1 matches at 7 bases. The sample consisted of peripheral blood mononuclear cells. This sequence originates from a man in his 60s with T-cell large granular lymphocyte leukemia. Some clones in this sample may be carry-over from other donors' samples. CDR3 amino acids: CASSLEQGTVIYGYTF. In nucleotides, the CDR3 is TGTGCCAGCAGCTTAGAACAGGGGACGGTGATCTATGGCTACACCTTC.